This T cell receptor (beta chain) is drawn from a study of regulatory T cells. General study results and limits: Skewed V and J usage and few unique V-J pairs marked patient repertoires, most in Tregs. Hydrophobic residues at CDR3 positions 6 and 7 were enriched in conventional CD4+ T cells of CD3G-deficient patients.

Germline V gene sequence: CDR1 MDHEN, CDR2 SYDVKM. CDR3 length: 14 amino acids. V lost 6 bases and J lost 4, with 13 bases in between. Autoimmunity was present in every CD3G-deficient patient, worse in two. Regulatory (CD25-high CD127-low) and conventional (CD25-low CD127-high) CD4+ T cells were sorted separately. As concerns this clone: No antigen is known for it.

Primers: 52 TRBV forward and 13 TRBJ reverse. The protocol was immunoSEQ multiplex PCR, while the TCRdb copy is restricted to in-frame clones and leaves out a portion. The repertoire includes fewer than 20,000 clones, more than 65% of them detected once, and around 8.6% sits in the top ten. This receptor was obtained from a person aged 30 to 39 with CD3G deficiency. Sequenced material: conventional CD4+ T cells sorted from blood. This chain uses TRBV28 with TRBJ1-5; D may be TRBD1 (6 bases). This CDR3 reads CASSLTGRNQPQHF. CDR3 coding DNA: TGTGCCAGCAGCCTTACAGGGAGAAATCAGCCCCAGCATTTT.